Shown below are 20 T cell receptor beta chains from a single sample sequenced in a study of PD-L1 blockade in urothelial cancer (dated by TCRdb to 2016 to 2017). Library construction relied on the immunoSEQ multiplex PCR assay. Not all clones reach the TCRdb copy of this immuneACCESS table, which keeps in-frame sequences only. Checked studies attribute under half of the gap to unresolved V genes and leave the rest unexplained. This sample has roughly 77,000 clones in its table, and around 83% of those were observed once. The ten largest clones add up to roughly 8.3% of the sample. The sample's time point label, decoded: pretreatment peripheral blood. This sample comprised PBMCs, obtained around atezolizumab (anti-PD-L1) treatment. The receptors originated from a woman in her seventies with urothelial cancer.

This rearrangement joins TRBV2 to TRBJ2-5; 14 positions agree with TRBD2. The CDR3 covers 15 residues. V trimming: 7 bases; J trimming: 4 bases; junction bases outside the gene matches: 5. CDR1 and CDR2 from the germline V gene are SNHLY and FYNNEI. In DNA, the CDR3 is TGTGCCAGCAAAGGACTAGCGGGGGGAATAGAGACCCAGTACTTC. This gives the protein CASKGLAGGIETQYF.

This clone was seen only once. V is TRBV5-6 and J is TRBJ2-5; tentatively, D is TRBD2 (6 bases). The germline V gene has CDR1 SGHDT and CDR2 YYEEEE. The length of the CDR3 is 15 residues. V shed 2 bases and J shed 5 bases, with 16 bases lying between them. The CDR3, as DNA: TGTGCCAGCAGCTTATACAGGAGGGGACTGGAGACCCAGTACTTC. Amino acid sequence: CASSLYRRGLETQYF. Full variable domain (remainder filled in from reference TRBV5-6 and TRBJ2-5): DAGVTQSPTHLIKTRGQQVTLRCSPKSGHDTVSWYQQALGQGPQFIFQYYEEEERQRGNFPDRFSGHQFPNYSSELNVNALLLGDSALYLCASSLYRRGLETQYFGPGTRLLVL.

This rearrangement joins TRBV11-1 to TRBJ2-7, with 7 bases lining up with TRBD2. Germline CDR1 is SGHAT and CDR2 is FQDESV (reference sequence). Trimming removed 2 bases from V and 0 bases from J; junction bases left unmatched: 4. This CDR3 has 15 amino acids. CDR3: CASSLIAGNSYEQYF. The DNA of the CDR3 is TGTGCCAGCAGCTTAATAGCGGGTAACTCCTACGAGCAGTACTTC.

This rearrangement joins TRBV10-3 to TRBJ2-7; perhaps TRBD1 as D (5 bases). The CDR3 totals 15 residues. Germline assignment: CDR1 ENHRY and CDR2 SYGVKD. V lost 0 bases and J 3 bases, leaving 12 bases between the germline ends. CDR3 coding DNA: TGTGCCATCAGTGAGTCGGCAGGGTTCGGCTACGAGCAGTACTTC. This translates into CAISESAGFGYEQYF.

CDR3 DNA sequence: TGTGCCAGCAGACCTAGACTAGCGGGAGACAATGAGCAGTTCTTC. The encoded protein is CASRPRLAGDNEQFF. V usage is TRBV27 and J usage is TRBJ2-1, with 12 bases matching TRBD2. The trim removed 6 bases at V and 5 bases at J, leaving 5 bases unmatched. In germline, CDR1 is MNHEY, CDR2 SMNVEV (reference sequence). The CDR3 spans 15 residues.

The rearrangement joins TRBV6-5 to TRBJ2-7; maybe TRBD2 (5 bases). This CDR3 is built from 15 residues. V lost 0 bases, J lost 6 bases, and 15 bases lay in between. Germline V gene sequence: CDR1 MNHEY, CDR2 SVGAGI. The CDR3 is CASSYSSPLAAEQYF. The DNA of the CDR3 is TGTGCCAGCAGTTACTCCTCCCCCCTAGCAGCCGAGCAGTACTTC.

This clone was counted once. The J gene is TRBJ2-1, the V gene TRBV2; TRBD2 aligns across 9 bases. The V gene's germline CDR1 is SNHLY and CDR2 FYNNEI. CDR3 length equals 17 residues. With 3 bases clipped from V and 5 bases from J, the junction kept 11 bases outside the gene matches. CDR3 nucleotide sequence: TGTGCCAGCAGTGATTCGGCGCGGGGGGGGACAAACAATGAGCAGTTCTTC. It codes for CASSDSARGGTNNEQFF.

V and J are TRBV6-1 and TRBJ2-1; 10 bases map to TRBD2. From germline, CDR1 is MNHNS and CDR2 SASEGT. Germline trimming cut 4 bases from V and 6 bases from J; bases unmatched to any gene: 6. The CDR3 is 15 residues long. CDR3 nucleotides: TGTGCCAGCAGTGTTTTGACTAGCGGGCTCAATGAGCAGTTCTTC. As protein: CASSVLTSGLNEQFF.

The chain uses TRBV5-1 and TRBJ1-1; D gene ambiguous. This CDR3 spans 15 amino acids. Trimming took off 0 bases at V and 1 base at J, with 10 bases between the two ends. CDR1 is SGHRS, CDR2 YFSETQ, per germline. CDR3 amino acids: CASSLGRLRNTEAFF. The CDR3 DNA reads TGCGCCAGCAGCTTGGGCAGGCTACGGAACACTGAAGCTTTCTTT.

This sequence joins TRBV19 and TRBJ2-3; D call uncertain. This CDR3 has 13 amino acids. In germline, CDR1 is LNHDA, CDR2 SQIVND (reference sequence). With 1 base removed from V and 4 bases from J, the gap between germline ends came to 6 bases. CDR3 sequence: CASSIAGADTQYF. CDR3 DNA sequence: TGTGCCAGTAGTATAGCAGGCGCAGATACGCAGTATTTT.

This chain uses TRBV29-1 with TRBJ2-7, with TRBD2 identical over 10 bases. The V gene's germline CDR1 is SQVTM and CDR2 ANQGSEA. This CDR3 region has 13 residues. Trimming cost V 4 bases and J 7 bases; bases outside gene matches: 7. CDR3: CSVVAGGAGEQYF. CDR3 nucleotide sequence: TGCAGCGTTGTAGCGGGAGGAGCGGGGGAGCAGTACTTC.

This chain joins TRBV6-4 and TRBJ2-3; the match to TRBD2 covers 9 bases. The length of the CDR3 is 13 residues. The germline V gene has CDR1 MRHNA and CDR2 SNTAGT. Trimming cost V 9 bases and J 3 bases; bases outside gene matches: 4. CDR3 in amino acids: CASSGGQTDTQYF. DNA of the CDR3: TGTGCCAGTAGCGGGGGCCAAACAGATACGCAGTATTTT.

The chain's CDR3 is CASSIFGQGWNEQYF. CDR3 nucleotides: TGTGCCAGCAGTATATTTGGACAGGGTTGGAACGAGCAGTACTTC. The chain has TRBV6-6 and TRBJ2-7; 8 bases are shared with TRBD1. CDR1 MNHNY and CDR2 SVGAGI come from the germline V gene (reference sequence). This CDR3 has 15 residues. Losses at the gene ends were 5 bases for V and 5 bases for J; bases not matched to a gene: 11.

The gene calls are TRBV7-2 and TRBJ1-2; D might be TRBD1 (5 bases). The germline V gene encodes CDR1 SGHTA and CDR2 FQGNSA. The CDR3 loop spans 17 amino acids. V was shortened by 1 base and J by 4 bases, with 19 bases between the two germline ends. The DNA of the CDR3 is TGTGCCAGCAGCTTAGTTATTGGGGGAGGCTCGCTCTATGGCTACACCTTC. It codes for CASSLVIGGGSLYGYTF. Combining the CDR3 with reference TRBV7-2 and TRBJ1-2 gives the whole variable domain GAGVSQSPSNKVTEKGKDVELRCDPISGHTALYWYRQSLGQGLEFLIYFQGNSAPDKSGLPSDRFSAERTGGSVSTLTIQRTQQEDSAVYLCASSLVIGGGSLYGYTFGSGTRLTVV.

The gene calls are TRBV5-1 and TRBJ1-1; no definite D call. With 4 bases removed from V and 1 base from J, the gap between germline ends came to 11 bases. The CDR3 consists of 14 residues. Germline V gene data show CDR1 as SGHRS and CDR2 as YFSETQ. The CDR3 loop is CASSPHTGNTEAFF. The CDR3 nucleotides are TGCGCCAGCAGCCCGCACACGGGGAACACTGAAGCTTTCTTT.

The chain recombines TRBV27 with TRBJ2-2, with 7 bases lining up with TRBD2. CDR1 and CDR2 from the germline V gene are MNHEY and SMNVEV (reference sequence). The CDR3 is 14 residues long. V trimming: 6 bases; J trimming: 5 bases; junction bases outside the gene matches: 6. CDR3 protein: CASRAGRGTGELFF. For the CDR3, the DNA is TGTGCCAGCAGAGCGGGGAGGGGAACCGGGGAGCTGTTTTTT.

This chain uses TRBV5-1 with TRBJ2-2, with 10 bases that match TRBD2. Trimming at V came to 3 bases and at J to 3 bases, leaving 5 bases not matched to a gene. This CDR3 has 16 amino acids. In germline, CDR1 is SGHRS, CDR2 YFSETQ. CDR3 amino acids: CASSWKREGHTGELFF. The DNA for the CDR3 is TGCGCCAGCAGCTGGAAGCGGGAGGGCCACACCGGGGAGCTGTTTTTT.

This chain uses TRBV6-5 with TRBJ2-7; unclear D gene. The V and J ends lost 6 bases and 7 bases respectively, with 16 bases between them. This CDR3 region has 13 residues. CDR1 and CDR2 from the germline V gene are MNHEY and SVGAGI. In nucleotides, the CDR3 is TGTGCCAGCAGGGCCTTTGGGTCTAGTGAGCAGTACTTC. Its protein product is CASRAFGSSEQYF.

The gene calls are TRBV30 and TRBJ2-1; 7 bases line up with TRBD2. CDR3 size: 14 residues. The V gene end was trimmed by 1 base and the J gene end by 5 bases; junction bases not matched to a gene: 5. CDR1 and CDR2 (germline): GTSNPN, SVGIG (reference sequence). The CDR3 is CAWSGRESNNEQFF. For the CDR3, the DNA is TGTGCCTGGAGTGGGCGGGAGTCCAACAATGAGCAGTTCTTC.

The gene calls are TRBV4-3 and TRBJ1-6; D remains ambiguous. V lost 2 bases, J lost 18 bases, and 17 bases lay in between. There are 13 residues in the CDR3. CDR1 LGHNA and CDR2 YSLEER come from the germline V gene. The chain's CDR3 is CASSQLRGGRHHF. The DNA for the CDR3 is TGCGCCAGCAGCCAACTCCGCGGAGGTCGGCACCACTTT.